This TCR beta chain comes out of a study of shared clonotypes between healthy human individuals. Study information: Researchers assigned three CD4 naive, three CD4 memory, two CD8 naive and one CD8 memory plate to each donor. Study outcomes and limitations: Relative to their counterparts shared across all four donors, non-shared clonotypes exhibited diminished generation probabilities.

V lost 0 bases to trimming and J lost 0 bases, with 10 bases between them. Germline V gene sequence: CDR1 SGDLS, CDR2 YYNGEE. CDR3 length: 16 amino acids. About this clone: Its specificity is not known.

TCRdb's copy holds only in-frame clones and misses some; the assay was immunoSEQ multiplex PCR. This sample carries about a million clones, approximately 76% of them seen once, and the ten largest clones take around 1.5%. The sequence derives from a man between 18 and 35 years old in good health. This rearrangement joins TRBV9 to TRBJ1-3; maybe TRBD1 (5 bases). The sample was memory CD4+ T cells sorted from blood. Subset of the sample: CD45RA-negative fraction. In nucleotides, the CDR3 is TGTGCCAGCAGCGTAGGACAGCCATACTCTGGAAACACCATATATTTT. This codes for CASSVGQPYSGNTIYF. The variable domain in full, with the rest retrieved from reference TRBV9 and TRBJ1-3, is DSGVTQTPKHLITATGQRVTLRCSPRSGDLSVYWYQQSLDQGLQFLIQYYNGEERAKGNILERFSAQQFPDLHSELNLSSLELGDSALYFCASSVGQPYSGNTIYFGEGSWLTVV.